This T cell receptor (beta chain) was captured by sequencing in a study of cytomegalovirus exposure and HLA in healthy donors. Regarding the study as a whole: Exclusion applied to some V segments, including TRBV6-2 and TRBV6-3, as they were indistinguishable.

In the case of this clone: Its target is unknown.

The PCR ran on 60 Vbeta and 13 Jbeta primers. The repertoire was sequenced with immunoSEQ multiplex PCR; TCRdb's copy has only in-frame clones and lacks some. The sample comprises 150,000 to 200,000 clones, about 64% of which are singletons, and about 1.3% rests with the top ten. V lost 2 bases, J lost 1 base, and 4 bases stayed unmatched. Germline-derived CDR1 and CDR2 are MNHEY and SVGAGI. The CDR3 contains 16 residues. The receptor's source is a man aged 45 to 65 in good health and CMV-seronegative. J is TRBJ2-3 and V is TRBV6-5; 9 nucleotides line up with TRBD2. Sequenced material: PBMCs. CDR3 amino acids: CASSYRAGGGTDTQYF. CDR3 DNA sequence: TGTGCCAGCAGTTACCGGGCGGGGGGGGGCACAGATACGCAGTATTTT.